The 25 T cell receptor beta chains below come from one sample, sequenced in a study of breast tumors, draining lymph nodes, adjacent tissues. TCRdb redid the calling of the multiplex PCR reads with MiXCR, one entry per CDR3 protein. The data hold fewer than 30,000 distinct CDR3 sequences, with around 68% observed a single time. The sample taken for sequencing was tumor-adjacent breast tissue. The origin of the receptors is a female donor with breast cancer. Some clones in this sample may be carry-over from other donors' samples.

The chain joins TRBV20-1 to TRBJ1-4; tentative D call: TRBD1 (5 bases). This CDR3 is built from 16 residues. V gave up 2 bases and J gave up 0 bases, with 13 bases separating them. Germline CDR1 and CDR2: DFQATT and SNEGSKA (reference sequence). The CDR3 nucleotides are TGCAGTGCTAGAATTCTTGGGGCAACAACTAATGAAAAACTGTTTTTT. This gives the protein CSARILGATTNEKLFF.

This chain uses TRBV12-3 or TRBV12-4 with TRBJ2-2; the match to TRBD1 covers 7 bases. The CDR3 spans 14 residues. Germline trimming cut 6 bases from V and 6 bases from J; bases unmatched to any gene: 7. The CDR3 loop reads CASSYLQGSGELFF. The CDR3 nucleotides are TGTGCCAGCAGCTATTTACAGGGGTCCGGGGAGCTGTTTTTT.

A remark on this clonotype: A junction boundary mismatches the germline segment, possibly from a read error. The chain employs TRBV18 and TRBJ2-4; TRBD1 is a possible D gene (5 bases). CDR3 length: 15 amino acids. Germline values: CDR1 KGHSH, CDR2 LQKENI. This CDR3 is CASSLQGGEKNIQSF. CDR3 DNA: TGTGCCAGCTCACTTCAGGGTGGGGAAAAAAACATTCAGTCCTTC.

This clonotype was found a few times. This CDR3 reads CASSLGPRPRHIQYF. The CDR3, as DNA: TGTGCCAGCAGCTTAGGCCCCCGTCCCCGGCACATTCAGTACTTC. V gene TRBV13 combines with J gene TRBJ2-4; D is unclear. The CDR3 totals 15 residues. Trimming cost V 0 bases and J 8 bases, with 14 bases left between them. Germline V gene lookup returns CDR1 PRHDT and CDR2 FYEKMQ (reference sequence). The full variable domain, in which reference TRBV13 and TRBJ2-4 provide the parts outside the CDR3, is AAGVIQSPRHLIKEKRETATLKCYPIPRHDTVYWYQQGPGQDPQFLISFYEKMQSDKGSIPDRFSAQQFSDYHSELNMSSLELGDSALYFCASSLGPRPRHIQYFGAGTRLSVL.

The chain employs TRBV11-1 and TRBJ2-1; D gene ambiguous. This CDR3 has 11 amino acids. Looked up from germline, CDR1 is SGHAT and CDR2 is FQDESV (reference sequence). The V end was cut by 6 bases, the J end by 10 bases, with 10 bases between. The CDR3 loop is CASRSMREQFF. The CDR3, as DNA: TGTGCCAGCAGATCCATGAGGGAGCAGTTCTTC.

A word on this clonotype: Here the CDR3 omits its conserved ending phenylalanine or tryptophan, so a read error is the likely source. V is TRBV20-1 and J is TRBJ1-2; 7 nucleotides match TRBD1. Looked up from germline, CDR1 is DFQATT and CDR2 is SNEGSKA (reference sequence). This CDR3 is 15 amino acids long. J was trimmed by 1 base and V by 3 bases; bases with no gene match: 8. CDR3 sequence (DNA): TGCAGTGCTAGCCGACAGGGTCCCCTTAACTATGGCTACACCCTC. Its translation: CSASRQGPLNYGYTL.

The chain employs TRBV4-2 and TRBJ1-6; possible D gene TRBD1, 5 bases. Germline lookup yields CDR1 LGHNA and CDR2 YNFKEQ. V lost 1 base to trimming and J lost 3 bases, with 7 bases between them. This CDR3 region has 15 residues. CDR3 in DNA: TGTGCCAGCAGCCAAGGACAGAACTATAATTCACCCCTCCACTTT. Protein product: CASSQGQNYNSPLHF.

The chain employs TRBV7-2 and TRBJ2-1, with D tentatively TRBD1 (5 bases). V dropped 6 bases and J dropped 9 bases, with 18 bases sitting between them. The germline gives CDR1 SGHTA, CDR2 FQGNSA. The CDR3 extends over 14 amino acids. As DNA, the CDR3 is TGTGCCAGCAGTTATTCGTCCAGGGTGGGTGAGCAGTTCTTC. It codes for CASSYSSRVGEQFF.

J is TRBJ2-6 and V is TRBV5-1; D ambiguous. Trimming stripped 1 base from V and 4 bases from J, with 9 bases between. The germline gives CDR1 SGHRS, CDR2 YFSETQ. The CDR3 contains 15 residues. The CDR3 sequence: CASSLTFSGANVLTF. The CDR3 DNA is TGCGCCAGCAGCTTGACTTTCTCCGGGGCCAACGTCCTGACTTTC.

The chain employs TRBV2 and TRBJ1-6; a possible D gene is TRBD1 (6 bases). Germline V gene sequence: CDR1 SNHLY, CDR2 FYNNEI. CDR3 length equals 16 residues. The V and J ends lost 3 bases and 6 bases respectively, with 15 bases between them. CDR3 DNA sequence: TGTGCCAGCAGTGACAGGGGTGGGCAGGTTAATTCACCCCTCCACTTT. Amino acid sequence: CASSDRGGQVNSPLHF.

Of note for this clonotype: One end of the junction varies from germline; a read error may be responsible. The gene calls are TRBV2 and TRBJ1-6; D remains unclear. The CDR3 extends over 12 amino acids. Looked up from germline, CDR1 is SNHLY and CDR2 is FYNNEI. The CDR3 is CASGERSSPLHF. The CDR3 nucleotides are TGTGCCAGCGGTGAACGGAGCTCACCCCTCCACTTT.

The rearrangement joins TRBV6-1 to TRBJ2-4, with D perhaps given as TRBD1 or TRBD2 (5 bases each). This CDR3 is built from 12 residues. V was trimmed by 8 bases and J by 9 bases, leaving 14 bases between them. The V gene's germline CDR1 is MNHNS and CDR2 SASEGT. The CDR3 sequence is CASVRDQGIQYF. The CDR3 DNA is TGTGCCAGCGTCCGGGACCAGGGCATTCAGTACTTC.

The CDR3 sequence is CASSTRTPPGEQYF. CDR3 sequence (DNA): TGTGCCAGTAGTACACGGACCCCTCCCGGCGAGCAGTACTTC. The J gene is TRBJ2-7, the V gene TRBV19; unclear D gene. V was shortened by 4 bases and J by 6 bases, with 16 bases between the two germline ends. The germline V gene encodes CDR1 LNHDA and CDR2 SQIVND (reference sequence). The CDR3 consists of 14 residues.

This clonotype showed up just once. The chain has TRBV7-2 and TRBJ2-7, with D maybe TRBD1 (5 bases). Per the germline V gene, CDR1 is SGHTA and CDR2 is FQGNSA. Trimming removed 4 bases from V and 0 bases from J, with 10 bases in between. This CDR3 has 14 residues. The CDR3 loop reads CASSSPRASYEQYF. CDR3 nucleotides: TGTGCCAGCAGCTCCCCCAGGGCCTCCTACGAGCAGTACTTC.

This clonotype counts as medium-sized. The chain carries TRBV20-1 and TRBJ2-1; TRBD2 aligns across 10 bases. Trimming took 0 bases from V and 5 from J; bases not matched to a gene: 10. The CDR3 extends over 17 amino acids. The germline V gene encodes CDR1 DFQATT and CDR2 SNEGSKA (reference sequence). This chain's CDR3 is CSARDLLGSGRDNEQFF. The CDR3 DNA reads as TGCAGTGCTAGAGATCTCTTGGGAAGCGGGAGGGACAATGAGCAGTTCTTC.

The rearrangement joins TRBV24-1 to TRBJ2-3; no reliable D call. This CDR3 has 12 amino acids. V lost 4 bases to trimming and J lost 2 bases, with 3 bases between them. Looked up from germline, CDR1 is KGHDR and CDR2 is SFDVKD. DNA of the CDR3: TGTGCCACCAGTGACTACACAGATACGCAGTATTTT. Protein sequence: CATSDYTDTQYF.

The chain couples TRBV5-6 to TRBJ2-7; 7 nucleotides agree with TRBD2. The CDR3 has 15 amino acids. CDR1 is SGHDT, CDR2 YYEEEE, per germline. Losses at the gene ends were 4 bases for V and 4 bases for J; bases not matched to a gene: 11. DNA for the CDR3: TGTGCCAGCAGCCGCCGGGGACTACGAACATACGAGCAGTACTTC. Its protein is CASSRRGLRTYEQYF.

This chain joins TRBV5-1 and TRBJ2-5, with D maybe TRBD2 (7 bases). Germline lookup yields CDR1 SGHRS and CDR2 YFSETQ. With 3 bases removed from V and 1 base from J, the gap between germline ends came to 16 bases. There are 16 residues in the CDR3. CDR3 DNA: TGCGCCAGCAGCTGGAGGGGGGGCTGGGGCCAAGAGACCCAGTACTTC. This encodes CASSWRGGWGQETQYF. Looking up the rest from reference TRBV5-1 and TRBJ2-5 gives the full variable domain: KAGVTQTPRYLIKTRGQQVTLSCSPISGHRSVSWYQQTPGQGLQFLFEYFSETQRNKGNFPGRFSGRQFSNSRSEMNVSTLELGDSALYLCASSWRGGWGQETQYFGPGTRLLVL.

The chain uses TRBV18 and TRBJ2-7, with D possibly matching TRBD1 (5 bases). The length of the CDR3 is 15 residues. Looked up from germline, CDR1 is KGHSH and CDR2 is LQKENI. Trimming removed 2 bases at V and 3 bases at J, with 14 bases between. The DNA of the CDR3 is TGTGCCAGCTCACCAAAACGGACACCTAGCTACGAGCAGTACTTC. Amino acid sequence: CASSPKRTPSYEQYF.

The J gene is TRBJ2-1, the V gene TRBV7-2, with D perhaps matching TRBD2 (6 bases). Looked up from germline, CDR1 is SGHTA and CDR2 is FQGNSA. The CDR3 extends over 16 amino acids. V shed 0 bases and J shed 7 bases, with 16 bases lying between them. This CDR3 is CASSLAGGGTPNEQFF. As DNA, the CDR3 is TGTGCCAGCAGCTTAGCTGGTGGCGGGACCCCTAATGAGCAGTTCTTC.

The gene calls are TRBV20-1 and TRBJ1-2; perhaps TRBD1 as D (6 bases). The CDR3 sequence is 16 residues long. With 0 bases removed from V and 5 bases from J, the gap between germline ends came to 19 bases. The germline CDR1 and CDR2 sequences are DFQATT and SNEGSKA (reference sequence). The DNA of the CDR3 is TGCAGTGCTAGAGAGGCCAGCGGGGGGCTCTTTTATGGCTACACCTTC. It codes for CSAREASGGLFYGYTF.

By share, this clonotype ranks as medium-sized. The chain combines TRBV7-9 with TRBJ1-4; 8 bases agree with TRBD1. The CDR3 totals 14 residues. The germline V gene encodes CDR1 SEHNR and CDR2 FQNEAQ (reference sequence). V lost 5 bases to trimming and J lost 8 bases; unmatched junction nucleotides: 7. CDR3 region: CASSIGQGREKLFF. The CDR3 DNA reads as TGTGCCAGCAGCATTGGACAGGGTCGCGAAAAACTGTTTTTT.

This clonotype counts as medium-sized (0.01 to 0.1%). The rearrangement links TRBV7-2 to TRBJ2-3; 12 positions match TRBD2. Germline CDR1 reads SGHTA; CDR2 reads FQGNSA. Trimming removed 5 bases from V and 3 bases from J; junction bases left unmatched: 12. The CDR3 is made up of 18 amino acids. The CDR3 loop reads CASSEAVLAGGPTDTQYF. The CDR3 DNA sequence: TGTGCCAGCAGCGAAGCGGTCCTAGCGGGAGGGCCGACAGATACGCAGTATTTT.

This chain links TRBV6-9 with TRBJ2-1; no clear D gene. The CDR3 covers 16 residues. The germline V and J ends were trimmed by 4 bases and 5 bases, with 18 bases remaining between them. CDR1 is MNHGY and CDR2 is SVAAGI in the germline V gene. Written as DNA, the CDR3 is TGTGCCAGCAGTTCCCCGACGGTTGCTTGGGACAATGAGCAGTTCTTC. Translation gives CASSSPTVAWDNEQFF.

The genes are TRBV27 and TRBJ1-6; a weak D match, TRBD1 (5 bases). The CDR3 is made up of 15 amino acids. CDR1 is MNHEY, CDR2 SMNVEV, per germline (reference sequence). Deletions cut 2 bases from V and 9 bases from J, with 14 bases between. This CDR3 reads CASSLSREVASPLHF. DNA for the CDR3: TGTGCCAGCAGTTTAAGCAGGGAGGTTGCTTCACCCCTCCACTTT.